This T cell receptor beta chain was captured in a study of siplizumab effects on memory and regulatory T cells. Findings and limits, study-wide: Naive T cells seemed more diverse than memory cells and seemed major alloresponse contributors. Assignment of a naive or memory phenotype failed for roughly 75-95% of the proliferating CD4+ or CD8+ clones. Mean Treg-derived proportions of mappable alloreactive CD4+ clones were roughly 70% for siplizumab and around 29% for controls.

Assays covered about 10^5 TCR templates per sample. The repertoire was sequenced with immunoSEQ multiplex PCR; TCRdb's copy has only in-frame clones and lacks some. The repertoire holds some 100,000 clones, with about 94% as singletons. On this clone itself: The antigen is unknown.

CDR1 WNHNN and CDR2 SYGVQD come from the germline V gene (reference sequence). The junction had 5 bases not matched to a gene; V was cut back by 2 bases and J by 7 bases. CDR3 length: 14 amino acids. Input material: non-Treg CD4+ T cells sorted from blood. This TCR came from a human donor in good health. The chain has TRBV10-1 and TRBJ2-3, with 8 nucleotides matching TRBD2. The CDR3 region is CASSERSGGNTQYF. The CDR3 bases are TGCGCCAGCAGTGAGCGGAGCGGGGGTAATACGCAGTATTTT.